These 3 T cell receptor beta chains came from one sample sequenced in a study of shared clonotypes between healthy human individuals. TCRdb's table, derived via immunoSEQ multiplex PCR, lists solely in-frame clones and lacks some. The table shows approximately 2.3 million clones, with roughly 93% occurring only once. Sequencing was done on a sample of naive CD4+ T cells from PBMCs. Indicated subset: CD45RA+ positively selected. All receptors come from a man aged 18-30 years in good health. Some clones in this sample may be carry-over from other donors' samples.

The chain uses TRBV20-1 and TRBJ2-1; D call uncertain. The CDR3 sequence is 11 residues long. The ends were cut back, 3 bases at V and 7 bases at J, with 7 bases in the middle. Per germline, CDR1 DFQATT and CDR2 SNEGSKA (reference sequence). For the CDR3, the DNA is TGCAGTGCTAGGGGGTGGAATGAGCAGTTCTTC. It codes for CSARGWNEQFF.

In the case of this clone: Other DNA sequences in the same sample also yield this CDR3. The CDR3 loop is CASSPGRGTGELFF. Written as DNA, the CDR3 is TGTGCCAGCTCACCAGGACGAGGCACCGGGGAGCTGTTTTTT. This chain links TRBV18 with TRBJ2-2; D ambiguous. Per germline, CDR1 KGHSH and CDR2 LQKENI. V dropped 2 bases and J dropped 4 bases, with 8 bases sitting between them. The CDR3 is made up of 14 amino acids.

The rearrangement joins TRBV19 to TRBJ2-5; D gene ambiguous. Germline V gives CDR1 LNHDA, CDR2 SQIVND (reference sequence). Trimming took off 3 bases at V and 2 bases at J, with 10 bases between the two ends. CDR3 size: 14 residues. This chain's CDR3 is CASSISAQQETQYF. DNA of the CDR3: TGTGCCAGTAGTATCTCTGCCCAACAAGAGACCCAGTACTTC.